This T cell receptor beta chain appears in the sequencing data of a study of T cell responses to AZD1222 COVID-19 vaccine. Study-level results: Seropositivity was recorded at baseline in only a handful of AZD1222 recipients. Repertoire collection took place solely once the T cell response had peaked.

Generated by immunoSEQ multiplex PCR, the TCRdb table keeps only in-frame clones and is missing some. The sample yields approximately 300,000 clones, almost 95% seen once. As to this clone: The antigen is unknown.

The germline CDR1 and CDR2 sequences are MGHRA and YSYEKL. Trimming pared 0 bases from V and 4 bases from J, leaving 10 bases between. The CDR3 totals 14 residues. The source of this sequence is an adult who received the AZD1222 COVID-19 vaccine. This chain links TRBV4-1 with TRBJ2-7; no reliable D call. The sample here was peripheral blood, taken 28 days after the second AZD1222 dose. The CDR3 DNA sequence: TGCGCCAGCAGCCAAGAAGTTCCTGAGTACGAGCAGTACTTC. Its translation: CASSQEVPEYEQYF.